The TCR beta chain described here comes from a study of follicular helper T cells after annual influenza vaccination. The overall study: Sampling occurred days 0, 7 and 28 after each influenza vaccination. For some subjects, blood spans the 2013-2014, 2014-2015 and 2015-2016 annual vaccinations.

Here immunoSEQ multiplex PCR was the method, and the copy in TCRdb shows in-frame clones only, minus some. The sample includes 1,000 or so clones, around 84% of them seen just once. Findings of the study overall: ICOS+CD38+ cTfh clonality tracked population frequency, and its change tracked circulating plasmablast change.

Regarding time point: 2015-2016 season, 7 days after influenza vaccination. Excluded were substance abuse, HIV/AIDS, active cancer, immunomodulatory drugs and active illness. The CDR3 length is 13 residues. Trimming pared 5 bases from V and 5 bases from J, leaving 12 bases between. Germline V gives CDR1 SGHAT, CDR2 FQNNGV. As concerns this clone: Its target is not known.

This sequence was found in an adult who received the influenza vaccine. This chain uses TRBV11-2 with TRBJ2-5; D may be TRBD1 or TRBD2 (5 bases each). Specimen: CXCR5+ CD38- circulating T follicular helper cells from blood, collected 7 days after influenza vaccination. Subset given: circulating Tfh, non-naive CD4+CXCR5+PD-1+ (ICOS+CD38+ or ICOS-CD38-). CDR3 protein: CASSPGARETQYF. The DNA for the CDR3 is TGTGCCAGCAGCCCCGGGGCCAGGGAGACCCAGTACTTC.